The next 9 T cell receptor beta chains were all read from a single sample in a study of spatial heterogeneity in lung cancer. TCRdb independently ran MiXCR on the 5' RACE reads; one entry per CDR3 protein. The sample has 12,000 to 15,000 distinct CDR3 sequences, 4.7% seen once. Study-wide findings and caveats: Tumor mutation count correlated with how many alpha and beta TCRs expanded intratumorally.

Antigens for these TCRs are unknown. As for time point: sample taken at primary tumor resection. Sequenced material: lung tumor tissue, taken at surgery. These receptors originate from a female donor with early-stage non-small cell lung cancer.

The CDR3 reads CASTLRQGYNEQFF. Written as DNA, the CDR3 is TGTGCCAGCACCCTGCGACAGGGTTACAATGAGCAGTTCTTC. The V gene is TRBV28, the J gene TRBJ2-1; 7 bases line up with TRBD1. Germline V gene data show CDR1 as MDHEN and CDR2 as SYDVKM. Trimming removed 7 bases from V and 4 bases from J; junction bases left unmatched: 7. CDR3 length: 14 amino acids.

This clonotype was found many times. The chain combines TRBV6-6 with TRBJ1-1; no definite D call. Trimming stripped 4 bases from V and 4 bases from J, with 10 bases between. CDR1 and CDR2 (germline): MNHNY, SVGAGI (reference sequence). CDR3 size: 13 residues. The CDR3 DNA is TGTGCCAGCAGTTTGAAAGGTGTCACTGAAGCTTTCTTT. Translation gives CASSLKGVTEAFF.

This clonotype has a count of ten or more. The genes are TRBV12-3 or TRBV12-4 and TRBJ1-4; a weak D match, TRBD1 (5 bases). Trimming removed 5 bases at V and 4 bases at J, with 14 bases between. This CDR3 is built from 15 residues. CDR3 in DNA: TGTGCCAGCAGTCGACTGGTGGGGGATAATGAAAAACTGTTTTTT. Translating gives CASSRLVGDNEKLFF.

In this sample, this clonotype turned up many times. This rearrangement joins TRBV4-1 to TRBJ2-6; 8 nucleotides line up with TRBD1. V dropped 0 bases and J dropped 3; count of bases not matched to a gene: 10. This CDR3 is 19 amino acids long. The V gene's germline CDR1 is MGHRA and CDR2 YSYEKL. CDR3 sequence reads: CASSQEGRGRLHGANVLTF. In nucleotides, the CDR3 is TGCGCCAGCAGCCAAGAGGGCAGGGGGCGCCTACATGGGGCCAACGTCCTGACTTTC.

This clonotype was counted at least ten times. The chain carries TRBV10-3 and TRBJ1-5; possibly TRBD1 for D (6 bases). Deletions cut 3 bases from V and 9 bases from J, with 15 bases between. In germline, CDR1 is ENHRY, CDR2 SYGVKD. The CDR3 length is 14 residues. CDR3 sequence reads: CAISDSGGGRPQHF. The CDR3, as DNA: TGTGCCATCAGTGATTCGGGAGGGGGTAGGCCCCAGCATTTT.

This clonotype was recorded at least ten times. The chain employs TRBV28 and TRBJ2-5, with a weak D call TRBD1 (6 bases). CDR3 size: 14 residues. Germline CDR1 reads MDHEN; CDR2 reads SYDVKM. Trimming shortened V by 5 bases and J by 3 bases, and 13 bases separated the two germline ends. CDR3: CASSILGHEETQYF. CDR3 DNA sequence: TGTGCCAGCAGTATCCTGGGACATGAAGAGACCCAGTACTTC.

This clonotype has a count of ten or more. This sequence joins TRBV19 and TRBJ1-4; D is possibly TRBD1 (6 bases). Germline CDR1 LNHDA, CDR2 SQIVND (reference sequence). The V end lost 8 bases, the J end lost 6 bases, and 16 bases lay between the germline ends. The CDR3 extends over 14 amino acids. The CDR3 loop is CASAERGLDEKLFF. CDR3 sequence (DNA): TGTGCCAGTGCAGAGAGGGGGTTGGATGAAAAACTGTTTTTT.

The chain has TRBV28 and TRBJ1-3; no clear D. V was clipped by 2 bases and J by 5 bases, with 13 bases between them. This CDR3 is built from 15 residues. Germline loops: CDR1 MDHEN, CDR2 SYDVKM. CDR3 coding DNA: TGTGCCAGCAGTTTAGGGAGTACGGGCCGAAACACCATATATTTT. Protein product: CASSLGSTGRNTIYF.

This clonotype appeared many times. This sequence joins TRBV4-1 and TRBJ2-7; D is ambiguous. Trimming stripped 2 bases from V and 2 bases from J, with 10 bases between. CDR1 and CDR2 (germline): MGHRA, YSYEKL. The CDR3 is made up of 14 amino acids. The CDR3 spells CASSQRDMTYEQYF. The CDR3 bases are TGCGCCAGCAGCCAAAGAGACATGACCTACGAGCAGTACTTC.